The T cell receptor (beta chain) under discussion was sequenced for a study of blood T cell repertoires in COVID-19. Assay: immunoSEQ multiplex PCR; the TCRdb copy retains only in-frame clones and omits some. The data contain 310,000 or so clones, 85% to 90% of them seen just once; the ten biggest clones take up 1.7%. This clone was detected a few times. This CDR3 is 18 amino acids long. The J segment lost 2 bases and the V segment lost 0 bases, leaving 11 bases of the junction unmatched. CDR1 and CDR2 (germline): SGHRS, YFSETQ. The sequenced sample was PBMCs or T cells enriched from blood (not recorded which). The receptor was derived from a woman aged 18 to 35 with acute COVID-19. The rearrangement uses TRBV5-1 and TRBJ2-7; 10 nucleotides line up with TRBD2. This chain's CDR3 is CASSLGAGGRLSAYEQYF. DNA for the CDR3: TGCGCCAGCAGCTTGGGAGCGGGAGGGCGGCTTTCGGCCTACGAGCAGTACTTC. The entire variable domain, with the rest obtained from reference TRBV5-1 and TRBJ2-7, is as follows: KAGVTQTPRYLIKTRGQQVTLSCSPISGHRSVSWYQQTPGQGLQFLFEYFSETQRNKGNFPGRFSGRQFSNSRSEMNVSTLELGDSALYLCASSLGAGGRLSAYEQYFGPGTRLTVT.